This is a list of T cell receptor beta chains from one sample in a study of blood T cells in healthy people across ages. TCRdb redid the calling of the 5' RACE reads with MiXCR, one entry per CDR3 protein. The sample contains around 970,000 distinct CDR3 sequences, roughly half of which appear only once. The sample was blood. These receptors were taken from an older woman in good health. Each CDR3 is given with its conserved first and last residue. A D gene is named only where the DNA matches it firmly. The size field is filled for only some rows; it gives once, few, many or a size class.

17 | NA | TRBJ2-1 | TRBD2 | TRBV20-1 | TGCAGTGCTAGCGCGGGACTAGCGGGAGATTTCACGGATGAGCAGTTCTTC | CSASAGLAGDFTDEQFF
13 | many | TRBJ1-2 | NA | TRBV28 | TGTGCCAGCAGTGTGCGGAGGTGGGGAGGCTACACCTTC | CASSVRRWGGYTF
16 | NA | TRBJ2-1 | TRBD2 | TRBV7-2 | TGTGCCAGCACCCGTTCCAGGACTAGCGGGATAAGTGAGCAGTTCTTC | CASTRSRTSGISEQFF
13 | NA | TRBJ2-7 | TRBD1 | TRBV18 | TGTGCCAGCTCACCACTACAGGGGCCAGAGCAGTACTTC | CASSPLQGPEQYF
18 | NA | TRBJ2-5 | NA | TRBV5-1 | TGCGCCAGCAGCTTGGCCCCCTGGGACGACAGCTTCCAAGAGACCCAGTACTTC | CASSLAPWDDSFQETQYF
17 | NA | TRBJ2-1 | TRBD2 | TRBV3-1 | TGTGCCAGCAGCCAAGATGTAGGGCTAGCGGACTTTAATGAGCAGTTCTTC | CASSQDVGLADFNEQFF
14 | NA | TRBJ1-1 | NA | TRBV20-1 | TGCAGTGCTAGTTCGGGGGGTGTGGACACTGAAGCTTTCTTT | CSASSGGVDTEAFF
14 | few | TRBJ2-7 | NA | TRBV13 | TGTGCCAGCAGCTTAAGTGGGAAAGCCTACGAGCAGTACTTC | CASSLSGKAYEQYF
15 | NA | TRBJ2-3 | NA | TRBV30 | TGTGCCTGGAGTGTACCGGGTGGGAGCACAGATACGCAGTATTTT | CAWSVPGGSTDTQYF
15 | NA | TRBJ2-7 | TRBD1 | TRBV6-5 | TGTGCCAGCAGTTACCTGGGACAGGGACCCTACGAGCAGTACTTC | CASSYLGQGPYEQYF
13 | NA | TRBJ2-4 | NA | TRBV7-2 | TGTGCCAGCAGCTTAGCGGGCCTGGGGGCGCGGTACTTC | CASSLAGLGARYF
13 | NA | TRBJ2-5 | NA | TRBV2 | TGTGCCAGCATGAAGGGGCTCGAAGAGACCCAGTACTTC | CASMKGLEETQYF
15 | once | TRBJ1-2 | NA | TRBV6-2/TRBV6-3 | TGTGCCAGCAGTTACTCATGGGGGCCTAACCATGGCTACACCTTC | CASSYSWGPNHGYTF
12 | NA | TRBJ1-2 | NA | TRBV29-1 | TGCAGCGTCCGGGACGGGAACTATGGCTACACCTTC | CSVRDGNYGYTF
15 | NA | TRBJ1-1 | NA | TRBV6-5 | TGTGCCAGCAGTTACTCATCGACAGTGAACACTGAAGCTTTCTTT | CASSYSSTVNTEAFF
11 | few | TRBJ2-7 | NA | TRBV20-1 | TGCAGTGCTACGGATAACTACGAGCAGTACTTC | CSATDNYEQYF
14 | NA | TRBJ2-5 | NA | TRBV2 | TGTGCCAGCAAGACCACTTTAGACGGGATGACCCAGTACTTC | CASKTTLDGMTQYF
15 | NA | TRBJ1-4 | TRBD1 | TRBV6-5 | TGTGCCAGCAGTGACAGGGGGCGCGGTAATGAAAAACTGTTTTTT | CASSDRGRGNEKLFF
14 | NA | TRBJ2-3 | NA | TRBV7-8 | TGTGCCAGCAGCTCCCCACCTGCCACAGATACGCAGTATTTT | CASSSPPATDTQYF
16 | NA | TRBJ2-5 | NA | TRBV5-5 | TGTGCCAGCAGCTTGGGGCGAAAAACCTACCAAGAGACCCAGTACTTC | CASSLGRKTYQETQYF
15 | NA | TRBJ1-3 | NA | TRBV20-1 | TGCAGTGCTAGAGATAGCCGATCCTCTGGAAACACCATATATTTT | CSARDSRSSGNTIYF
15 | few | TRBJ2-1 | NA | TRBV11-2 | TGTGCCAGCAGTCAGCGTAGCGGCTCCTACAATGAGCAGTTCTTC | CASSQRSGSYNEQFF
13 | few | TRBJ1-1 | NA | TRBV29-1 | TGCAGCGCCCATGTGGGGGGGAACACTGAAGCTTTCTTT | CSAHVGGNTEAFF
15 | NA | TRBJ1-4 | NA | TRBV20-1 | TGCAGTGCTACGTTGGGCGCGGGAACTAATGAAAAACTGTTTTTT | CSATLGAGTNEKLFF
15 | NA | TRBJ2-1 | NA | TRBV7-3 | TGTGCCAGCAGCTTATTGGGGGACAACTACAATGAGCAGTTCTTC | CASSLLGDNYNEQFF
12 | NA | TRBJ2-1 | NA | TRBV5-6 | TGTGCCAGCAGCTTAGCTTTCAATGAGCAGTTCTTC | CASSLAFNEQFF
14 | NA | TRBJ2-7 | TRBD2 | TRBV29-1 | TGCAGCGTTGACCTTAGCGGGAGAGGATACGAGCAGTACTTC | CSVDLSGRGYEQYF
11 | few | TRBJ2-1 | NA | TRBV25-1 | TGTGCCAGCAGTGTGGAGGGTGAGCAGTTCTTC | CASSVEGEQFF
14 | NA | TRBJ2-7 | NA | TRBV4-2 | TGTGCCAGCAGCCATATGACGGGGGACTACGAGCAGTACTTC | CASSHMTGDYEQYF
15 | few | TRBJ2-3 | TRBD1 | TRBV12-3/TRBV12-4 | TGTGCCAGCAGTTGGGACAGGGGGGGCACAGATACGCAGTATTTT | CASSWDRGGTDTQYF
13 | NA | TRBJ2-7 | NA | TRBV20-1 | TGCAGTGCCATGTCCCCCTCCCGGCATGAGCAGTACTTC | CSAMSPSRHEQYF
13 | NA | TRBJ2-3 | NA | TRBV20-1 | TGCAGTGCTCCAAGCGAGAACACAGATACGCAGTATTTT | CSAPSENTDTQYF
13 | few | TRBJ2-7 | NA | TRBV24-1 | TGTGCCACCGCCAGTAGCTCCTACAATGAGCAGTACTTC | CATASSSYNEQYF
13 | few | TRBJ2-5 | NA | TRBV7-2 | TGTGCCCTACACGGGGGAGTAGGTGAGACCCAGTACTTC | CALHGGVGETQYF
16 | few | TRBJ1-4 | TRBD1 | TRBV12-3/TRBV12-4 | TGTGCCAGCAGTTCCCCGGGACAGGGGGCGAGCGAAAAACTGTTTTTT | CASSSPGQGASEKLFF
15 | NA | TRBJ2-7 | NA | TRBV4-1 | TGCGCCAGCAGCCAAGATGGGGGCCGCACCTACGAGCAGTACTTC | CASSQDGGRTYEQYF
12 | NA | TRBJ2-6 | NA | TRBV2 | TGTGCCAGCACGGGTGAAGCCAACGTCCTGACTTTC | CASTGEANVLTF
19 | NA | TRBJ2-3 | TRBD2 | TRBV15 | TGTGCCACCAGCAGGGTCTCCCCGGGGCTAGCGGGAAGCACAGATACGCAGTATTTT | CATSRVSPGLAGSTDTQYF
13 | few | TRBJ1-5 | NA | TRBV12-3/TRBV12-4 | TGTGCCAGCATCCGTGGGAGCAATCAGCCCCAGCATTTT | CASIRGSNQPQHF
12 | NA | TRBJ2-7 | NA | TRBV10-3 | TGTGCCATCAGTGACCCCGGCTACGAGCAGTACTTC | CAISDPGYEQYF
13 | NA | TRBJ1-2 | NA | TRBV7-9 | TGTGCCAGCAGCCCAGGCTGGTACTATGGCTACACCTTC | CASSPGWYYGYTF
13 | few | TRBJ2-7 | NA | TRBV10-2 | TGCGCCAGCGGGCACGGGGGAACCAACGAGCAGTACTTC | CASGHGGTNEQYF
15 | NA | TRBJ2-5 | NA | TRBV7-2 | TGTGCCAGCAGAACACAAAGACGAGCATCGGCGACCCAGTACTTC | CASRTQRRASATQYF
15 | few | TRBJ2-7 | TRBD1 | TRBV7-8 | TGTGCCAGCAGCTTAACGGACAGGGGACTCTACGAGCAGTACTTC | CASSLTDRGLYEQYF
14 | NA | TRBJ2-5 | NA | TRBV7-2 | TGTGCCAGCAGCTTAGCGGGTCAAACGGAGACCCAGTACTTC | CASSLAGQTETQYF
17 | NA | TRBJ2-3 | TRBD2 | TRBV20-1 | TGCAGTGCTAGAGAGCTTAGCGGGAGGGCCGGCGCAGATACGCAGTATTTT | CSARELSGRAGADTQYF
15 | NA | TRBJ2-1 | TRBD2 | TRBV4-1 | TGCGCCAGCAGCCAGAGACTAGCGGGAGTGGGTGAGCAGTTCTTC | CASSQRLAGVGEQFF
18 | NA | TRBJ2-7 | NA | TRBV28 | TGTGCCAGCAGTTTTTGTAGCTCGGTGGGGCCAGGCAGCTACGAGCAGTACTTC | CASSFCSSVGPGSYEQYF